This note documents a single T cell receptor (gamma chain) sequence. The antigen is not known. It may be a read error: a sequence one base away is much more abundant. Other DNA sequences in this sample translate to the same CDR3. This sample is drawn from a study of Vδ1+ human thymocytes. Findings and caveats of the study: In the thymus, TRG and TRD repertoires looked highly polyclonal with Gaussian CDR3 lengths.

Germline loops: CDR1 VINAFY, CDR2 YDVSNSKD. The J segment lost 3 bases and the V segment lost 1 base, leaving 6 bases of the junction unmatched. This CDR3 is 14 amino acids long. RNA was extracted from the cells and then reverse transcribed. CDR3 amplicons came from multiplex PCR with pooled V-gene forward and constant-region reverse primers. TCRdb made new clone calls on the multiplex PCR reads using CATT. The table shows some 22,000 gamma-chain clones, with roughly 15% occurring only once. The sample taken for sequencing was Vdelta1+ gamma-delta thymocytes from the thymus. The subset: FACS-sorted CD3+ TCRalphabeta- TCRVdelta1+ TCRVdelta2- thymocytes. The receptor was isolated from a child in the first two years of life who had congenital heart surgery. This chain links TRGV5 with TRGJ1 or TRGJ2. The CDR3 DNA follows: TGTGCCACCTGGGACAGTCCGAGTTATTATAAGAAACTCTTT. Amino acids: CATWDSPSYYKKLF.